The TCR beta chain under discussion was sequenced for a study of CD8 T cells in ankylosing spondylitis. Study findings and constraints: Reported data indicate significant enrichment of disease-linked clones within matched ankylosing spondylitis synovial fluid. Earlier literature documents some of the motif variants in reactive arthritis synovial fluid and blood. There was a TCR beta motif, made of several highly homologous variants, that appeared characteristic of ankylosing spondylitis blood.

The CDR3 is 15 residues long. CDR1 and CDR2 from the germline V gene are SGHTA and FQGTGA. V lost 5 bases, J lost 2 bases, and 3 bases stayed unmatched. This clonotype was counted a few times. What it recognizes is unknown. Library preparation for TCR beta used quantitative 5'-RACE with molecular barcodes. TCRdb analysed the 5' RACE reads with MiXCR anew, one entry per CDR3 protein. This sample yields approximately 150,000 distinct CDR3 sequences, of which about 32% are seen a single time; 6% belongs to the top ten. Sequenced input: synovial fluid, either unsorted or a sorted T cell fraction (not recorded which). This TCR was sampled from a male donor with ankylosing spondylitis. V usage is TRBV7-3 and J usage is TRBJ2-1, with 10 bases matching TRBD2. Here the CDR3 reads CASSRTSGAYNEQFF. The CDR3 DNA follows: TGTGCCAGCAGCCGAACTAGCGGGGCCTACAATGAGCAGTTCTTC.